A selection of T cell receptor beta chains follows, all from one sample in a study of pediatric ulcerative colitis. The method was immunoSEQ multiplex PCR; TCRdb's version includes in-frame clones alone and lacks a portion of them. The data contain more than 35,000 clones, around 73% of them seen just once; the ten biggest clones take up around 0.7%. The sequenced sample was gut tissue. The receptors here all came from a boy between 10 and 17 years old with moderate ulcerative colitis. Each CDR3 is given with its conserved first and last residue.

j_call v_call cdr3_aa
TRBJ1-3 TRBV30 CAWSSTAGNTIYF
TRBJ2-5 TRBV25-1 CASSELTGPIQETQYF
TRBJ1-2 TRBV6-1 CASSGPGAQGLNYGYTF
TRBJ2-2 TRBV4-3 CASSQVWGSYTGELFF
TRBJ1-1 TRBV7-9 CASSLEPNTEAFF
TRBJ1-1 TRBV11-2 CASSPPVGREEAFF
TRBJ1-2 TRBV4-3 CASSHKSGQNYGYTF
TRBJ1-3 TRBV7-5 CVRSFRDKREGNTIYF
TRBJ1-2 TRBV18 CASSHDTPNYGYTF
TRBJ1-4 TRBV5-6 CASSSGTVNEKLFF
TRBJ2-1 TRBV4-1 CASSQGQYNEQFF
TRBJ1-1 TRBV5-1 CASSLATGTNTEAFF
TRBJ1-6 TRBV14 CASSQDRRALGYNSPLHF
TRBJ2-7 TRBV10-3 CAISGTSGRNEQYF
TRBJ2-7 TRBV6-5 CASSYVVQTSYEQYF
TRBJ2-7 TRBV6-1 CASRWDSRSSYEQYF
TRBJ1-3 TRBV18 CASSPQVAESSGNTIYF
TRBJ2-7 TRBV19 CASSRGGPRFSYEQYF
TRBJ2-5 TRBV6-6 CASSYDVQETQYF
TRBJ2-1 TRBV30 CAWSVGGGADEQFF
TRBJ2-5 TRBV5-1 CASRLDRGRMGETQYF
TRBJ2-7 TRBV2 CASYSTIRADSYEQYF
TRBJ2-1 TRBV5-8 CASSLDRTGGSSEQFF
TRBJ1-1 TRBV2 CASRVTGYWNTEAFF
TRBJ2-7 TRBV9 CASSRSGASYEQYF
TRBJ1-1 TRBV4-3 CASRYRGGERGEAFF
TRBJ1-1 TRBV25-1 CASSGTSAEAFF
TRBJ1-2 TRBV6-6 CASSYSLPYYYGYTF
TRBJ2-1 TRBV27 CASSARDLYNEQFF
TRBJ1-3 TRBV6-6 CASSGLISGNTIYF
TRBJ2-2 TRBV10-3 CAIRGQGDTGELFF
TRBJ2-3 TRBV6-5 CASSFAGGTDTQYF
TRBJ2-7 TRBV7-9 CASSPPPPGRAYEQYF
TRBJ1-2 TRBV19 CASSIFGGQGLYGYTF
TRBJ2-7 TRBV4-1 CASSHLDEQYF
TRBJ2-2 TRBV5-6 CASSWKGQARTGELFF
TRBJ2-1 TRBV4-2 CASSQDRDRGNEQFF
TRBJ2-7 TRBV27 CASSAFGDRIGPSLSYEQYF
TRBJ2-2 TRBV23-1 CARTPLRFKNTGELFF
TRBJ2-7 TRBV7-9 CASSSIYVGHGGDEQYF
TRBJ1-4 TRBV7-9 CASSSTGGTDEKLFF
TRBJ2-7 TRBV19 CASSVNRVYEQYF
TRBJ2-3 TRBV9 CASSGTGGADTQYF
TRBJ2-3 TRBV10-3 CAISGSPSSTDTQYF
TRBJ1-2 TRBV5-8 CASSRRTGEGYTF
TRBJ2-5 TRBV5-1 CASSVYETQETQYF
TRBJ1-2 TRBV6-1 CASSKNRVVGYGYTF
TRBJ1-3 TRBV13 CASSQRGVSGNTIYF
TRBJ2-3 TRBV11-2 CASSLGASGASTDTQYF
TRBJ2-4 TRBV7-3 CASGLEGSNIQYF
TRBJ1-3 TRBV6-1 CASSERTGGGNTIYF
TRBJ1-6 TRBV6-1 CASKGPRDRVLPLHF
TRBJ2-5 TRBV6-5 CASSYGTSGETQYF
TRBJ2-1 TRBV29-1 CSVDVVDRGTYEQFF
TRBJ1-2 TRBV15 CATSRDNYGYTF
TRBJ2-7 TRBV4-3 CASSTYYTGYEQYF
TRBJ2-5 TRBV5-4 CASSPGPQETQYF
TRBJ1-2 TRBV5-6 CASSRDRATYGYTF